The 5 T cell receptor beta chains listed next were all sequenced from one sample in a study of early T cells in non-severe SARS-CoV-2 infection. In TCRdb, the 5' RACE reads were re-called with MiXCR into one record per CDR3 protein. The repertoire includes 20,000 to 30,000 distinct CDR3 sequences, around 4.4% of them detected once, and roughly 4% sits in the top ten. The sample taken for sequencing was whole blood. The receptors derive from an adult who was a healthcare worker with PCR-confirmed SARS-CoV-2 infection or an uninfected control (not recorded which).

Many counts were recorded for this clonotype. The rearrangement joins TRBV28 to TRBJ1-2, with TRBD1 identical over 7 bases. CDR3 length: 15 residues. Germline CDR1 MDHEN, CDR2 SYDVKM. With 5 bases clipped from V and 2 bases from J, the junction kept 8 bases outside the gene matches. CDR3 nucleotides: TGTGCCAGCAGTCGAACCGGGACAGCCAACTATGGCTACACCTTC. This codes for CASSRTGTANYGYTF.

This clonotype was observed many times. The genes are TRBV7-8 and TRBJ1-4; 7 nucleotides match TRBD1. The CDR3 runs 14 residues. Germline assignment: CDR1 SGHVS and CDR2 FQNEAQ. Trimming cost V 3 bases and J 5 bases; bases outside gene matches: 3. The CDR3 protein is CASSFGGGNEKLFF. The CDR3 DNA follows: TGTGCCAGCAGCTTCGGAGGGGGCAATGAAAAACTGTTTTTT.

This clonotype was detected many times. This chain connects TRBV6-1 to TRBJ2-3, with unresolved D. The CDR3 extends over 15 amino acids. Germline V CDR1 and CDR2: MNHNS, SASEGT. V was pared by 1 base and J by 0 bases, with 8 bases between. CDR3 nucleotides: TGTGCCAGCAGTGAAGTTCAGGCAAGCACAGATACGCAGTATTTT. It translates to CASSEVQASTDTQYF.

To note about this clonotype: A clone one base away is much larger, so this may be a read error. The J gene is TRBJ2-3, the V gene TRBV29-1, with TRBD2 matching over 13 bases. The CDR3 is 15 amino acids. From germline, CDR1 is SQVTM and CDR2 ANQGSEA. V lost 8 bases and J lost 5; bases outside the gene matches: 10. CDR3 protein: CSMTGLAGVKDTQYF. In nucleotides, the CDR3 is TGCAGCATGACAGGACTAGCGGGAGTGAAAGATACGCAGTATTTT.

This clonotype has a count of ten or more. The chain employs TRBV2 and TRBJ1-5; no clear D gene. The ends were cut back, 3 bases at V and 4 bases at J, with 10 bases in the middle. Germline CDR1 is SNHLY and CDR2 is FYNNEI. The CDR3 totals 14 residues. CDR3 protein: CASSEMLSNQPQHF. The CDR3 DNA reads as TGTGCCAGCAGTGAGATGCTTTCTAATCAGCCCCAGCATTTT.